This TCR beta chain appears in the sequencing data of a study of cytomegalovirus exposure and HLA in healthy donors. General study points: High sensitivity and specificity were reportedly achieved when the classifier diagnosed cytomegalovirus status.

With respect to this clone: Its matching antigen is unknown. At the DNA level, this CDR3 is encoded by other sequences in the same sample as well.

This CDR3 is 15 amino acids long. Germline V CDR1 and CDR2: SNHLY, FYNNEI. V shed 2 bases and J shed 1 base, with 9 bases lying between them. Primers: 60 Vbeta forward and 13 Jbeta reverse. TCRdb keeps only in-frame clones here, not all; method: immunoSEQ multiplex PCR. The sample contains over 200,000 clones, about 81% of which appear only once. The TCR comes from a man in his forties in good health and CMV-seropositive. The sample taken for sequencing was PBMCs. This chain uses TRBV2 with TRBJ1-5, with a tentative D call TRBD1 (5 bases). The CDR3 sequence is CASSETAGSNQPQHF. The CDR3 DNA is TGTGCCAGCAGTGAAACAGCAGGGAGCAATCAGCCCCAGCATTTT.